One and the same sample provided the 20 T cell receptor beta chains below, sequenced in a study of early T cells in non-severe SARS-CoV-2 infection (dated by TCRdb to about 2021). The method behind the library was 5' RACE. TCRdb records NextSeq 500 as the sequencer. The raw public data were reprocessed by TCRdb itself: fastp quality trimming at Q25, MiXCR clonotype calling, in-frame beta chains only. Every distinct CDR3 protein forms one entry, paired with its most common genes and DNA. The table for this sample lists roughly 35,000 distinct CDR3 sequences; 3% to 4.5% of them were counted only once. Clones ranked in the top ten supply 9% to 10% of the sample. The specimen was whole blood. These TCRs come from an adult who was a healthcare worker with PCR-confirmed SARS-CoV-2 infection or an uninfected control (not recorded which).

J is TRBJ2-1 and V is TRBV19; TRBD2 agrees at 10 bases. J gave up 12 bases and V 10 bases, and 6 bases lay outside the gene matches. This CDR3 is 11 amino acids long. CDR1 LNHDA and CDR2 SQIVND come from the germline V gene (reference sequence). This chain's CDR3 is CATLAGVGQFF. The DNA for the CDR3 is TGTGCCACTCTAGCGGGAGTTGGGCAGTTCTTC.

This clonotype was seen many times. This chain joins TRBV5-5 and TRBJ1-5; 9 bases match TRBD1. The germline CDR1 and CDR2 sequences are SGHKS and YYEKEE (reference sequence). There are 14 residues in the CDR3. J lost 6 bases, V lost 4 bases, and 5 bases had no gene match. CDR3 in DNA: TGTGCCAGCAGCGGAACAGGGGGCGGTCAGCCCCAGCATTTT. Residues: CASSGTGGGQPQHF.

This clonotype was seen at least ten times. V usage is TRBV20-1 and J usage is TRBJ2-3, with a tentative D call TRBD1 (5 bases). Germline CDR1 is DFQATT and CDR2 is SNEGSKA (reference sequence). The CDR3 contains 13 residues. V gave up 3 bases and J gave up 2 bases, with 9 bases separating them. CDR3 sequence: CSASGHPTDTQYF. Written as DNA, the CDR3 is TGCAGTGCTAGCGGACACCCCACAGATACGCAGTATTTT.

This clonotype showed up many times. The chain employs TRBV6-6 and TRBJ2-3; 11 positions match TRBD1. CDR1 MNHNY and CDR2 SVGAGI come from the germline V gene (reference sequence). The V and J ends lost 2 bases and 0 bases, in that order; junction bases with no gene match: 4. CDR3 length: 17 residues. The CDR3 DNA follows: TGTGCCAGCAGTTACCCGGGACAGGGGGATAGCACAGATACGCAGTATTTT. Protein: CASSYPGQGDSTDTQYF.

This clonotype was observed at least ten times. The CDR3 loop is CAIALTGNHGYTF. CDR3 nucleotides: TGTGCCATCGCATTGACAGGGAACCATGGCTACACCTTC. The J gene is TRBJ1-2, the V gene TRBV6-5; 7 positions match TRBD1. V gave up 10 bases and J gave up 6 bases; unmatched junction bases: 11. This CDR3 region has 13 residues. Germline V gene data show CDR1 as MNHEY and CDR2 as SVGAGI.

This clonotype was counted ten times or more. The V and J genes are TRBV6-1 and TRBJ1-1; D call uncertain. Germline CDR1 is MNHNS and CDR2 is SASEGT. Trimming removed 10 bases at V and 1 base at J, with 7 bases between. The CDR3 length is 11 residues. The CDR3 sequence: CATRENTEAFF. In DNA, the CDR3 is TGTGCCACCAGAGAGAACACTGAAGCTTTCTTT.

The CDR3 region has the DNA TGTGCCAGTGTAGCGGGAGTTGGGAATGAGCAGTTCTTC. As protein: CASVAGVGNEQFF. The genes are TRBV6-2 or TRBV6-3 and TRBJ2-1, with TRBD2 matching 9 bases. V gave up 9 bases and J gave up 7 bases; unmatched junction bases: 7. Germline CDR1 is MNHEY and CDR2 is SVGEGT. CDR3 length equals 13 residues.

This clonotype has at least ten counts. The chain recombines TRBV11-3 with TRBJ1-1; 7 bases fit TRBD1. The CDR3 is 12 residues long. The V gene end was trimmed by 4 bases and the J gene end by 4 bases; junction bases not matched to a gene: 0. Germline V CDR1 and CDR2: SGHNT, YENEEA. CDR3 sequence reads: CASSWDSTEAFF. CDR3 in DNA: TGTGCCAGCAGCTGGGACAGCACTGAAGCTTTCTTT.

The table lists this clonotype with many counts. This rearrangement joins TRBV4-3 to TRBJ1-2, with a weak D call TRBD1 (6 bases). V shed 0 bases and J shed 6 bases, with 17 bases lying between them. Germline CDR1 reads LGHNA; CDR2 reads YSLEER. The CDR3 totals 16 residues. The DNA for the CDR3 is TGCGCCAGCAGCCAAGATAGGGCAGGGGAAACGCATGGCTACACCTTC. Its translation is CASSQDRAGETHGYTF.

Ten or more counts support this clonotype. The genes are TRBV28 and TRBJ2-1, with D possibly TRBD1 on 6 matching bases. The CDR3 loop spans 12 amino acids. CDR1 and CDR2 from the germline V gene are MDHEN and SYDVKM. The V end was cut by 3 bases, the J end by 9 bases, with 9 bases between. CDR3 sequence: CASSFLQGEQFF. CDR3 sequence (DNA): TGTGCCAGCAGTTTCTTACAGGGTGAGCAGTTCTTC.

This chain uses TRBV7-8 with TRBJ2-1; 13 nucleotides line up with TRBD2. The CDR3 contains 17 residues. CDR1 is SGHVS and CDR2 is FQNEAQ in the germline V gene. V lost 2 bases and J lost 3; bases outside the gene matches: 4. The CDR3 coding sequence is TGTGCCAGCAGCTTAAGGACTAGCGGGGGTGTCTACAATGAGCAGTTCTTC. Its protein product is CASSLRTSGGVYNEQFF. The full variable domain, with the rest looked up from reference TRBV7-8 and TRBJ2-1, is GAGVSQSPRYKVAKRGQDVALRCDPISGHVSLFWYQQALGQGPEFLTYFQNEAQLDKSGLPSDRFFAERPEGSVSTLKIQRTQQEDSAVYLCASSLRTSGGVYNEQFFGPGTRLTVL.

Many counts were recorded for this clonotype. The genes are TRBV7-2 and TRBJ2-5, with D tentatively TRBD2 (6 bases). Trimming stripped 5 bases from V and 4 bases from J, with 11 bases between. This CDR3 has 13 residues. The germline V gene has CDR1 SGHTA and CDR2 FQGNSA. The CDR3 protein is CASSPGERETQYF. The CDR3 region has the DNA TGTGCCAGCAGCCCGGGAGAGCGAGAGACCCAGTACTTC.

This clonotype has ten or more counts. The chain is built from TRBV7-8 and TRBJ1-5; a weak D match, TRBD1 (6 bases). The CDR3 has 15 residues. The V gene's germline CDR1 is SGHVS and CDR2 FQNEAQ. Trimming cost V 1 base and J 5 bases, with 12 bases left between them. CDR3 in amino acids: CASSLGSGVDQPQHF. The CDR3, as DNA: TGTGCCAGCAGCTTAGGGTCAGGGGTCGATCAGCCCCAGCATTTT.

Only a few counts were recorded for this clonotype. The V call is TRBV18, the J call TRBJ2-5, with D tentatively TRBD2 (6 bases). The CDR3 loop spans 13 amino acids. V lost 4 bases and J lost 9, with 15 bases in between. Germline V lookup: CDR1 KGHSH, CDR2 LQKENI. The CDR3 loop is CASSRLDEGSQYF. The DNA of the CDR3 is TGTGCCAGCTCACGACTAGACGAAGGGTCCCAGTACTTC.

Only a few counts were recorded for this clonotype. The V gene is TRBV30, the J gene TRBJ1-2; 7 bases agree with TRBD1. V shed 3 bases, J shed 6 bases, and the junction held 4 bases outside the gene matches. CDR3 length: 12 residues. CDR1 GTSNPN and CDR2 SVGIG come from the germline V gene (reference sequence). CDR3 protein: CAWRAGGNGYTF. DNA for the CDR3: TGTGCCTGGAGGGCAGGGGGTAATGGCTACACCTTC.

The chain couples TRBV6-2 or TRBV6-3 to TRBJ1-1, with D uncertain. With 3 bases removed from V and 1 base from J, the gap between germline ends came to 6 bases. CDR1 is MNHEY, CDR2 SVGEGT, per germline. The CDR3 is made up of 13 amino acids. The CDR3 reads CASSYTWNTEAFF. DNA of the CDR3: TGTGCCAGCAGTTATACTTGGAACACTGAAGCTTTCTTT.

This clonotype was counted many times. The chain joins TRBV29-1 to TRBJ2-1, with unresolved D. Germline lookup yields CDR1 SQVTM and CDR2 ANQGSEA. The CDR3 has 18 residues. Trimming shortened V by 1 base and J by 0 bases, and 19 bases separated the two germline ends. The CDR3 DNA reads TGCAGCGTTGAAGCGTCTCGAGGTAGCTTGAGCTCCTACAATGAGCAGTTCTTC. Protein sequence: CSVEASRGSLSSYNEQFF.

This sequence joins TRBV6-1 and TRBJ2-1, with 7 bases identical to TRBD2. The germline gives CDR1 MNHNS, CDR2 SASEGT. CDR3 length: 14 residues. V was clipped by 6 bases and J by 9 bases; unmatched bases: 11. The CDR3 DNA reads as TGTGCCAGCAGGGAACACCCTCAGCGGGGTGAGCAGTTCTTC. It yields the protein CASREHPQRGEQFF.

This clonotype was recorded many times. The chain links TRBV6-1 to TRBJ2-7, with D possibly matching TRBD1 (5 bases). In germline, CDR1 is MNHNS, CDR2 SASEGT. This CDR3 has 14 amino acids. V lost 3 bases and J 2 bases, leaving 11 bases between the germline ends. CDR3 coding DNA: TGTGCCAGCAGTGAGCTTGGGGCCACCTACGAGCAGTACTTC. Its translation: CASSELGATYEQYF.

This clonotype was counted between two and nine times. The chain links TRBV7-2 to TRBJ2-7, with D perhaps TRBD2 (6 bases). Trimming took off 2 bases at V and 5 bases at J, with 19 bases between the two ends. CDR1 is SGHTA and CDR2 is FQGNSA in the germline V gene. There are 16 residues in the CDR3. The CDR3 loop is CASSLYADLATNEQYF. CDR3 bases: TGTGCCAGCAGCTTATACGCGGACCTAGCGACTAACGAGCAGTACTTC.